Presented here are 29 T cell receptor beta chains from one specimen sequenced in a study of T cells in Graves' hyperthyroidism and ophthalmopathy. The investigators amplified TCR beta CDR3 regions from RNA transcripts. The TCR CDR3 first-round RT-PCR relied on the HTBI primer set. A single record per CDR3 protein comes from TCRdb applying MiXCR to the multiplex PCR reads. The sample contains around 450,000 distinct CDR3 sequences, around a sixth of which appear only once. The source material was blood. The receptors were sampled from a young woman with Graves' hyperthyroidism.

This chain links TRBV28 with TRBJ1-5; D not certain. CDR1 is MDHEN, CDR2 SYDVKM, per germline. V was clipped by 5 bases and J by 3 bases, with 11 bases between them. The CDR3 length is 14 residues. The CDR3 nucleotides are TGTGCCAGCAGTCGAGAGGGAGTCAATCAGCCCCAGCATTTT. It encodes CASSREGVNQPQHF.

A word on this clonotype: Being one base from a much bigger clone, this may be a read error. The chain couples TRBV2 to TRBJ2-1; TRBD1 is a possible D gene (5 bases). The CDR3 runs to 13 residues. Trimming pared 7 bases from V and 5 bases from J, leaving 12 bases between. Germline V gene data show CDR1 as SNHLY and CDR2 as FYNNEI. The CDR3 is CASIAIQDNEQFF. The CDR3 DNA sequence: TGTGCCAGCATCGCCATACAGGACAATGAGCAGTTCTTC. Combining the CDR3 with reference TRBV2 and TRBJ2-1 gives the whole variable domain EPEVTQTPSHQVTQMGQEVILRCVPISNHLYFYWYRQILGQKVEFLVSFYNNEISEKSEIFDDQFSVERPDGSNFTLKIRSTKLEDSAMYFCASIAIQDNEQFFGPGTRLTVL.

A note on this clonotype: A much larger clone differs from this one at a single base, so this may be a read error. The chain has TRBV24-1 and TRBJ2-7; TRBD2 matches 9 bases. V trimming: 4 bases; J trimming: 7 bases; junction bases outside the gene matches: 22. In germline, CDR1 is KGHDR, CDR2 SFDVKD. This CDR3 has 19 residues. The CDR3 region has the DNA TGTGCCACCAGTGACCGACGACGAGGGCCTAGCGGGAATCGCCATGAGCAGTACTTC. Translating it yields CATSDRRRGPSGNRHEQYF.

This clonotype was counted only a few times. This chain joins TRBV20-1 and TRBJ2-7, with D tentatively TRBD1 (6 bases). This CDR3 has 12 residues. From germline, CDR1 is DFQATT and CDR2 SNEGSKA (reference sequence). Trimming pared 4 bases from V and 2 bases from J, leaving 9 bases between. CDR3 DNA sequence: TGCAGTGCTAAACCAGGGGCCTACGAGCAGTACTTC. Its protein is CSAKPGAYEQYF.

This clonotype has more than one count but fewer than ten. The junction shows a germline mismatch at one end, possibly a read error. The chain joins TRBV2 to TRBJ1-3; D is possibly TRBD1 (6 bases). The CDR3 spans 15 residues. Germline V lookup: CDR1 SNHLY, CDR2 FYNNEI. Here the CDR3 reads CAGRGGQLSGNTIYF. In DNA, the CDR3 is TGTGCCGGCAGGGGAGGACAGCTCTCTGGAAACACCATATATTTT.

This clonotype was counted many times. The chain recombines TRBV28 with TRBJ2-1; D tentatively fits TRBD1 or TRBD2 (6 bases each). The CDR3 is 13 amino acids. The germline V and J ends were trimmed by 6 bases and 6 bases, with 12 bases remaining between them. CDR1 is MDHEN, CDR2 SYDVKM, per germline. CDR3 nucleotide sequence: TGTGCCAGCAGGACCGGAGGGGGCAATGAGCAGTTCTTC. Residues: CASRTGGGNEQFF.

CDR3 coding DNA: TGTGCCAGCCGAGACCGGGCTGCCTACGAGCAGTACTTC. This sequence encodes CASRDRAAYEQYF. The rearrangement joins TRBV19 to TRBJ2-7, with D unresolved. Germline V CDR1 and CDR2: LNHDA, SQIVND (reference sequence). CDR3 length: 13 residues. Trimming removed 9 bases at V and 2 bases at J, with 14 bases between.

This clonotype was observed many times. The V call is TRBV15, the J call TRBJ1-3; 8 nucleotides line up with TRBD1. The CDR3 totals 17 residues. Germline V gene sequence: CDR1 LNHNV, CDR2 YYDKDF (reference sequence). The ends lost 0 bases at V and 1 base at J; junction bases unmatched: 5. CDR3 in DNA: TGTGCCACCAGCAGAGATCCAGGGGGCTTTTCTGGAAACACCATATATTTT. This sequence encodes CATSRDPGGFSGNTIYF.

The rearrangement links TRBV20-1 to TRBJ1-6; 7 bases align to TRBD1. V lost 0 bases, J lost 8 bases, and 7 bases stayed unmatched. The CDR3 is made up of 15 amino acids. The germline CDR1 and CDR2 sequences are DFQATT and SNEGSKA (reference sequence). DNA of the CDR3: TGCAGTGCTAGAGAATGGGACAGCGGGTATTCACCCCTCCACTTT. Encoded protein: CSAREWDSGYSPLHF.

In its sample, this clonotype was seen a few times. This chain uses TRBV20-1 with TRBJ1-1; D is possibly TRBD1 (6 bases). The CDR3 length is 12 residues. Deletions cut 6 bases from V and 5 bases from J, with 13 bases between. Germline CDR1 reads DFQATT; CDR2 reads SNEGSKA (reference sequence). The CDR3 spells CSATPGVTEAFF. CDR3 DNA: TGCAGTGCGACTCCAGGGGTAACTGAAGCTTTCTTT.

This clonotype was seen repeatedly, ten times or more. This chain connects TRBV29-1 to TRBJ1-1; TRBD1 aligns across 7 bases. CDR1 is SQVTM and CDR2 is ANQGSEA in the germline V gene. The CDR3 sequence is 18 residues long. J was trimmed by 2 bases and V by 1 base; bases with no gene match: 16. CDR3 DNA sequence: TGCAGCGTTGAAGGTAGCAGGGGGAGTGTCGTAGGTAACACTGAAGCTTTCTTT. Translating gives CSVEGSRGSVVGNTEAFF.

CDR3 DNA sequence: TGCAGTGCCCTCCAGATCGGGGGGAGGGCCAGTTCCTACAATGAGCAGTTCTTC. This encodes CSALQIGGRASSYNEQFF. The genes are TRBV20-1 and TRBJ2-1, with TRBD2 matching over 7 bases. The ends lost 6 bases at V and 1 base at J; junction bases unmatched: 18. The CDR3 has 18 residues. CDR1 is DFQATT and CDR2 is SNEGSKA in the germline V gene (reference sequence).

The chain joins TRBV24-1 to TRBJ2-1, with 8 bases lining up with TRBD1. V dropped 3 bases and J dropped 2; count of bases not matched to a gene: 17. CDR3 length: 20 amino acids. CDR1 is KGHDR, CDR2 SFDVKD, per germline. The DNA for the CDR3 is TGTGCCACCAGTGATCCGACTTGGGGACCAACAGGGGGACCCTACAATGAGCAGTTCTTC. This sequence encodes CATSDPTWGPTGGPYNEQFF.

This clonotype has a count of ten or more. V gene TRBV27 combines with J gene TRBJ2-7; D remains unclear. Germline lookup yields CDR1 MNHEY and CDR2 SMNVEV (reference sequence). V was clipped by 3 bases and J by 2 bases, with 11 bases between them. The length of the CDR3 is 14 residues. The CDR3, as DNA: TGTGCCAGCAGTTTGATGGGCAGACCCTACGAGCAGTACTTC. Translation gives CASSLMGRPYEQYF.

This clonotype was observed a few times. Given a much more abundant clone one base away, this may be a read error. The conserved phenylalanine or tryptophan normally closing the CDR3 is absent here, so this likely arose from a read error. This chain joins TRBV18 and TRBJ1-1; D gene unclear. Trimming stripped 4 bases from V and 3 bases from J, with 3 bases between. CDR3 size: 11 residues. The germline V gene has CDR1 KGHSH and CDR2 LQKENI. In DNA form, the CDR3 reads TGTGCCAGCTCACAGGACACTGAAGCTTTCCTT. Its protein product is CASSQDTEAFL.

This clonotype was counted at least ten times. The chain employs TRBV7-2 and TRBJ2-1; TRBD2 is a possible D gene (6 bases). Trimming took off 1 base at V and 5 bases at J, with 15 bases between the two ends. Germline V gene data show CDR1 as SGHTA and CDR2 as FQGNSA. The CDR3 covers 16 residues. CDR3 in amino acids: CASSLVVGSGNNEQFF. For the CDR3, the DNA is TGTGCCAGCAGCTTAGTCGTAGGTAGCGGAAACAATGAGCAGTTCTTC.

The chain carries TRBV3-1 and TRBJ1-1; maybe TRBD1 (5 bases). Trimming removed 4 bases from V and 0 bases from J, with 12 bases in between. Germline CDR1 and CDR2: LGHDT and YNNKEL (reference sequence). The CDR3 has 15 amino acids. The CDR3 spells CASSPQTELNTEAFF. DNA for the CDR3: TGTGCCAGCAGCCCACAGACAGAACTGAACACTGAAGCTTTCTTT.

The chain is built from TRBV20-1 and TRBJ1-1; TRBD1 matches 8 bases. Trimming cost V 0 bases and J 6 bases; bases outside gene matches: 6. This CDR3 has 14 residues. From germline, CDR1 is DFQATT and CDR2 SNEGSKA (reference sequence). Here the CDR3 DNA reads TGCAGTGCTAGAGATCGGGCAGGGGGCTCTGAAGCTTTCTTT. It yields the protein CSARDRAGGSEAFF.

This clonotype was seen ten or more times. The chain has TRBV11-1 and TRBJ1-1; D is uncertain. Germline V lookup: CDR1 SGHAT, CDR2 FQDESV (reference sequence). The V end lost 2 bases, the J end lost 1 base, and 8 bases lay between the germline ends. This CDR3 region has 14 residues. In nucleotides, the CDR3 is TGTGCCAGCAGCTTAAGACCTACGAACACTGAAGCTTTCTTT. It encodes CASSLRPTNTEAFF.

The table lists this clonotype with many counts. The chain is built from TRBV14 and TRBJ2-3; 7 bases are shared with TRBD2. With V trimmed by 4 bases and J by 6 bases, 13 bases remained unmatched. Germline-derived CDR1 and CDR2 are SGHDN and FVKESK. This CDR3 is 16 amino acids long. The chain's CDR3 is CASSPPGTTRGDTQYF. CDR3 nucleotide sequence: TGTGCCAGCAGCCCGCCGGGGACTACCCGTGGGGATACGCAGTATTTT.

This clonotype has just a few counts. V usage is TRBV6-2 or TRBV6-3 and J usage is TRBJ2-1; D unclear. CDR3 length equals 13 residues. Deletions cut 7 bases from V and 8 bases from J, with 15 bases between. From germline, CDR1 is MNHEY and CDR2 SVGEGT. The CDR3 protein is CASTKPVADEQFF. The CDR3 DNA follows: TGTGCCAGCACCAAACCCGTCGCAGATGAGCAGTTCTTC.

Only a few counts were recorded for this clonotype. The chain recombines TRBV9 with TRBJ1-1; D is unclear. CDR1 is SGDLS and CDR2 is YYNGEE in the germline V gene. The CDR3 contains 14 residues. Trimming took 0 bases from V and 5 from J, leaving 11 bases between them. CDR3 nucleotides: TGTGCCAGCAGCGTAGCCGGTAGAGGAACTGAAGCTTTCTTT. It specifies CASSVAGRGTEAFF.

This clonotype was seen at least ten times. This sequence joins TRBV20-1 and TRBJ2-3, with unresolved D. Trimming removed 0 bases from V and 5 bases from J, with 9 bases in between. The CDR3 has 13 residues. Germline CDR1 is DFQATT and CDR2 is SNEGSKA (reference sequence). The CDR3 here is CSARDLYGDTQYF. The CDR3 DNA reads TGCAGTGCTAGAGATCTCTACGGAGATACGCAGTATTTT.

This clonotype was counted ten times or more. The DNA of the CDR3 is TGTGCCAGCAGCTCGGACAGAGCTAATGAAAAACTGTTTTTT. As protein: CASSSDRANEKLFF. The V gene is TRBV2, the J gene TRBJ1-4; tentative D call: TRBD1 (6 bases). The ends were cut back, 6 bases at V and 3 bases at J, with 11 bases in the middle. Germline V CDR1 and CDR2: SNHLY, FYNNEI. The CDR3 length is 14 residues.

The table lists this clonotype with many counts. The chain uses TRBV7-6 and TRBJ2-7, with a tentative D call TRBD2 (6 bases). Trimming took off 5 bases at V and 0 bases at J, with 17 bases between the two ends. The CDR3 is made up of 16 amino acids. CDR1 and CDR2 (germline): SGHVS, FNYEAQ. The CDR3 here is CASSPQVGGGSYEQYF. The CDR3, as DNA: TGTGCCAGCAGCCCCCAGGTGGGGGGAGGCTCCTACGAGCAGTACTTC.

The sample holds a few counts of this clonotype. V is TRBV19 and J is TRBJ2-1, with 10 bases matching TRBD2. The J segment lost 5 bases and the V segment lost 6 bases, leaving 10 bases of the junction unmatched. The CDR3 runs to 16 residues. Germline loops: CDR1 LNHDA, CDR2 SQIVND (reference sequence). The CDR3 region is CASRLNSGRHDNEQFF. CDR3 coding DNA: TGTGCCAGTAGGCTAAATAGCGGGAGGCATGACAATGAGCAGTTCTTC.

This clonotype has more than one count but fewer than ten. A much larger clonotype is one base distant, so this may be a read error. CDR3 DNA: TGTGCCAGCAGCTCCACTGAAGCTTTCTTT. Translated, it gives CASSSTEAFF. The chain couples TRBV7-9 to TRBJ1-1; D unclear. V dropped 4 bases and J dropped 4 bases, with 1 base sitting between them. The CDR3 runs 10 residues. CDR1 and CDR2 from the germline V gene are SEHNR and FQNEAQ (reference sequence).

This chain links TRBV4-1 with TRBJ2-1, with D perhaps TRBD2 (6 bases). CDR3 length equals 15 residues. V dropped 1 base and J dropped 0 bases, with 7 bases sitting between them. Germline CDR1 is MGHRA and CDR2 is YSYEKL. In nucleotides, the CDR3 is TGCGCCAGCAGCCAAGGGAGGGCCTCCTACAATGAGCAGTTCTTC. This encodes CASSQGRASYNEQFF.

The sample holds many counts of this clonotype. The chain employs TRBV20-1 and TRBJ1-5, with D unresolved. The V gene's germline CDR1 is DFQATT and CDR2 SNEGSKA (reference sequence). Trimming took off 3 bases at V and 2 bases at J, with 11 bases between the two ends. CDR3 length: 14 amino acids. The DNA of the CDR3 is TGCAGTGCTAGCCCCCTTACGGGCAATCAGCCCCAGCATTTT. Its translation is CSASPLTGNQPQHF.